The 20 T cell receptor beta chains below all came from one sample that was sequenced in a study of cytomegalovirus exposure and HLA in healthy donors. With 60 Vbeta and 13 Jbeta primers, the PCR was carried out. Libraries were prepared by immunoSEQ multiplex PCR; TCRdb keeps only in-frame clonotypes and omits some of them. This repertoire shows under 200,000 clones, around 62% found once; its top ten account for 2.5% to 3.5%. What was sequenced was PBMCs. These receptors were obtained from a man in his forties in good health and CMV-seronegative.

The DNA for the CDR3 is TGTGCCAGCTCACGGACTAGCGGAGAGCAAGAGACCCAGTACTTC. It translates to CASSRTSGEQETQYF. The J gene is TRBJ2-5, the V gene TRBV18; 10 positions match TRBD2. Looked up from germline, CDR1 is KGHSH and CDR2 is LQKENI. The length of the CDR3 is 15 residues. After removal of 4 bases from V and 2 bases from J, the junction contained 4 bases not matched to a gene.

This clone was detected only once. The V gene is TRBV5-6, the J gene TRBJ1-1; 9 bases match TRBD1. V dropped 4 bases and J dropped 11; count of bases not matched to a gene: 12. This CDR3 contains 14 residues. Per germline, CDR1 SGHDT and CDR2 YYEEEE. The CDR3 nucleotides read TGTGCCAGCAGCCCAGGCGGGACAGGGAATATTGCTTTCTTT. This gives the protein CASSPGGTGNIAFF.

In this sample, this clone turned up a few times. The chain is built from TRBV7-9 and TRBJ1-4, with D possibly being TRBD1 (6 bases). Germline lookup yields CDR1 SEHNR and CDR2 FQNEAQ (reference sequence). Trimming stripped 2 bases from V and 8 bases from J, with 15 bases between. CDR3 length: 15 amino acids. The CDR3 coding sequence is TGTGCCAGCAGCTTAAGGCAGGGGATCGGGGAAAAACTGTTTTTT. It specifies CASSLRQGIGEKLFF.

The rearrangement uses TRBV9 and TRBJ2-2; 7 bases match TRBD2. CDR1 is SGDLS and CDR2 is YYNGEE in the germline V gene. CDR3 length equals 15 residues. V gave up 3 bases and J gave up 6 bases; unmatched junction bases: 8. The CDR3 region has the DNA TGTGCCAGCAGCGCCCAGCGGGGCTGGGCCGGGGAGCTGTTTTTT. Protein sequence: CASSAQRGWAGELFF.

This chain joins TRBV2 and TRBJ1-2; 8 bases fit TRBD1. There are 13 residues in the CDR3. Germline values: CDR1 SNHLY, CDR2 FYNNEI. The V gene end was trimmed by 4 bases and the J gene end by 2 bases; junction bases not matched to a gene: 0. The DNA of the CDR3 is TGTGCCAGCAGTGGGACAGGGAACTATGGCTACACCTTC. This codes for CASSGTGNYGYTF.

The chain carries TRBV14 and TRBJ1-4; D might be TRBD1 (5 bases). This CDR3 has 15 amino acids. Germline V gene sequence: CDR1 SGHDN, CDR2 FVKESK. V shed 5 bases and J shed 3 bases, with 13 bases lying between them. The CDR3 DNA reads TGTGCCAGCAGCTCGTCAGGGTGGGCTAATGAAAAACTGTTTTTT. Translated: CASSSSGWANEKLFF.

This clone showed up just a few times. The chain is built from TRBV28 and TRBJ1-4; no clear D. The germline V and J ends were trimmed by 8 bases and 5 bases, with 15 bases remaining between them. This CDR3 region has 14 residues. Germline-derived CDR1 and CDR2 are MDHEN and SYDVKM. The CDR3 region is CASCLSGRNEKLFF. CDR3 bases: TGTGCCAGCTGCCTCTCTGGGAGAAATGAAAAACTGTTTTTT. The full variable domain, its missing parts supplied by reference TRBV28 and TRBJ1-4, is DVKVTQSSRYLVKRTGEKVFLECVQDMDHENMFWYRQDPGLGLRLIYFSYDVKMKEKGDIPEGYSVSREKKERFSLILESASTNQTSMYLCASCLSGRNEKLFFGSGTQLSVL.

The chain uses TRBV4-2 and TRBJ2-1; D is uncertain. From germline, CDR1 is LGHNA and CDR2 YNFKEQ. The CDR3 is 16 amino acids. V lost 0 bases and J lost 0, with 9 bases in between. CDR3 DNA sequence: TGTGCCAGCAGCCAAGAACGGGTAAGCTCCTACAATGAGCAGTTCTTC. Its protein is CASSQERVSSYNEQFF.

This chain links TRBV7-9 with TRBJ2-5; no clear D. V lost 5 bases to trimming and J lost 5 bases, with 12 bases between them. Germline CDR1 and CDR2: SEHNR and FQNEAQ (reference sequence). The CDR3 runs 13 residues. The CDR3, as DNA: TGTGCCAGCAGCGCACCCCCGGTTGAGACCCAGTACTTC. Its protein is CASSAPPVETQYF.

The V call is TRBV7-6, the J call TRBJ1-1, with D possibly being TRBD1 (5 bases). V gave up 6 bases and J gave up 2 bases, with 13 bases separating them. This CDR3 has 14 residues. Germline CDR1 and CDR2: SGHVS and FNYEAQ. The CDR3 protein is CASRGAGSNTEAFF. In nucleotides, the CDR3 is TGTGCCAGCAGAGGGGCAGGGTCAAACACTGAAGCTTTCTTT.

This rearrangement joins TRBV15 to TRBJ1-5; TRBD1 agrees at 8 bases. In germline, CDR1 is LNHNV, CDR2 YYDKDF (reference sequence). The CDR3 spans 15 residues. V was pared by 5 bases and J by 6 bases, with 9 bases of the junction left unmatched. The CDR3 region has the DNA TGTGCCACCAGCCAAGACAGGGGCGACACTCAGCCCCAGCATTTT. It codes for CATSQDRGDTQPQHF.

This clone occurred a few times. The CDR3 region is CASSSRGSFNEQFF. The CDR3 coding sequence is TGTGCCAGCAGCTCCCGCGGGAGTTTCAATGAGCAGTTCTTC. V gene TRBV7-6 combines with J gene TRBJ2-1; 7 bases map to TRBD2. V shed 4 bases and J 6 bases; nucleotides not matched to a gene: 6. From germline, CDR1 is SGHVS and CDR2 FNYEAQ. CDR3 length equals 14 residues.

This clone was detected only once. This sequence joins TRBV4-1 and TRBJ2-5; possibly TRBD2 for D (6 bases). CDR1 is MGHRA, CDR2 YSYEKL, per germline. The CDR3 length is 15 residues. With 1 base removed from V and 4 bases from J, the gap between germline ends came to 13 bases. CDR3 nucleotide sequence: TGCGCCAGCAGCCAAGTGGGGACTGGCCTAGAGACCCAGTACTTC. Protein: CASSQVGTGLETQYF.

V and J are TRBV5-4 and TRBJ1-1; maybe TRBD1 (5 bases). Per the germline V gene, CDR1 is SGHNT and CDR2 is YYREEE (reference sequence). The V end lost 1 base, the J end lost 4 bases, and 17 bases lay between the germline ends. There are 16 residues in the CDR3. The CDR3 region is CASSLFVGQGGTEAFF. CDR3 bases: TGTGCCAGCAGCTTGTTCGTAGGCCAGGGAGGCACTGAAGCTTTCTTT.

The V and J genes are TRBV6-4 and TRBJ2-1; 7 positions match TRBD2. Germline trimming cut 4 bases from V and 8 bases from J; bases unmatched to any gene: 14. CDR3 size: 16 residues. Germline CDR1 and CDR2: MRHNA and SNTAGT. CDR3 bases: TGTGCCAGCAGTGTCCCTAGCGGAGGGTGGTGGGATGAGCAGTTCTTC. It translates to CASSVPSGGWWDEQFF.

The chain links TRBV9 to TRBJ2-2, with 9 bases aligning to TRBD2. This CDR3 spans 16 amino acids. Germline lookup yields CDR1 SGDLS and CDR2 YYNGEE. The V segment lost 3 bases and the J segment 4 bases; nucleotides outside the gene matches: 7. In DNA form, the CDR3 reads TGTGCCAGCAGCGGCGGGGGGGGCGGGGGCACCGGGGAGCTGTTTTTT. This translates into CASSGGGGGGTGELFF.

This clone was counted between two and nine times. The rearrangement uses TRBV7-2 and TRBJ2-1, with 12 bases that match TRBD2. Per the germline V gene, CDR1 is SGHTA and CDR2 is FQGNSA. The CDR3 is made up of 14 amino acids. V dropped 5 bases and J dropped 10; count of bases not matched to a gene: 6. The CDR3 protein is CASSQLAGGHEQFF. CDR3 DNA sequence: TGTGCCAGCAGCCAGCTAGCGGGGGGGCACGAGCAGTTCTTC.

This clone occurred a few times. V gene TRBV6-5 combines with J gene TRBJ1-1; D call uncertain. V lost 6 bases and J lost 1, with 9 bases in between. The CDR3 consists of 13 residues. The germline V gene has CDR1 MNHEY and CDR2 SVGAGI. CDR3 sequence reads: CASRSNWNTEAFF. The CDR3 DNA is TGTGCCAGCAGGTCGAACTGGAACACTGAAGCTTTCTTT.

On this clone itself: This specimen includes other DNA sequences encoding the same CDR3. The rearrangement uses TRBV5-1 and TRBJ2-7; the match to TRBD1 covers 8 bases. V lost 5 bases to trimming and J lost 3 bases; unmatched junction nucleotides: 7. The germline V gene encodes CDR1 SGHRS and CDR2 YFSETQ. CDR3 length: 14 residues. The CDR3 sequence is CASRTADRDYEQYF. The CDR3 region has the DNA TGCGCCAGCAGAACGGCGGACAGGGACTACGAGCAGTACTTC.

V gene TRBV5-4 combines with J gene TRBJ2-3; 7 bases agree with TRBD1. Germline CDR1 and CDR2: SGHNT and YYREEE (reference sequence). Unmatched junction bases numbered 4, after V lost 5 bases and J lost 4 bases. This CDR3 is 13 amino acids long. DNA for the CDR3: TGTGCCAGCAGGATAGACAGGGCAGATACGCAGTATTTT. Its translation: CASRIDRADTQYF.